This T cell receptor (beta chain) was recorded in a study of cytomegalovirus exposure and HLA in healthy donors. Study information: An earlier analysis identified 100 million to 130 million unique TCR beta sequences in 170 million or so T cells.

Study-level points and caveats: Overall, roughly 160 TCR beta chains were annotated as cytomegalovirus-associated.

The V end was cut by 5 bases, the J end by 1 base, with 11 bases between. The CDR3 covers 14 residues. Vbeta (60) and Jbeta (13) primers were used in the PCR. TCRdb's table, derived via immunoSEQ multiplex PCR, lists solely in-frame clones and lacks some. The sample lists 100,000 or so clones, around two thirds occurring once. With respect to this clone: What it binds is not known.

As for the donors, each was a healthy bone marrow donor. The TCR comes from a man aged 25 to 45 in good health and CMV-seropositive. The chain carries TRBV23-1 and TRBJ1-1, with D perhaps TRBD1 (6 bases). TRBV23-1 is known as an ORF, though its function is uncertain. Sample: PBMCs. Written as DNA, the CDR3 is TGCGCCAGCAGTTCCAGGGGTTCGAACACTGAAGCTTTCTTT. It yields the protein CASSSRGSNTEAFF.